This passage covers 20 T cell receptor beta chains from one sample sequenced in a study of cytomegalovirus exposure and HLA in healthy donors. This PCR relied on a set of 60 Vbeta primers and 13 Jbeta primers. Measured with immunoSEQ multiplex PCR; TCRdb has only the in-frame clones, and not every one. The sample records 100,000 to 150,000 clones, roughly 85% being singletons. Sequenced sample: PBMCs. The receptor source for this set is a young man in good health and CMV-seropositive.

This clone turned up a few times. The genes are TRBV7-6 and TRBJ2-2; D might be TRBD2 (6 bases). The V end lost 5 bases, the J end lost 1 base, and 14 bases lay between the germline ends. The CDR3 totals 16 residues. CDR1 is SGHVS and CDR2 is FNYEAQ in the germline V gene. The CDR3 DNA reads as TGTGCCAGCAGCCCCCTTGCGGGGCTGAACACCGGGGAGCTGTTTTTT. Amino acid sequence: CASSPLAGLNTGELFF.

The rearrangement links TRBV4-1 to TRBJ2-1; 8 nucleotides align to TRBD1. Germline V gene data show CDR1 as MGHRA and CDR2 as YSYEKL. The CDR3 totals 15 residues. With V trimmed by 1 base and J by 2 bases, 1 base remained unmatched. CDR3 DNA: TGCGCCAGCAGCCAAGTACAGGGGGCCTACAATGAGCAGTTCTTC. Protein: CASSQVQGAYNEQFF.

The chain combines TRBV27 with TRBJ1-2; TRBD1 might be the D (6 bases). Germline CDR1 and CDR2: MNHEY and SMNVEV (reference sequence). V was cut by 2 bases and J by 8 bases, with 21 bases left in between. This CDR3 is 16 amino acids long. The CDR3 here is CASSLLSTAHQGGYTF. CDR3 coding DNA: TGTGCCAGCAGTTTACTAAGTACCGCGCATCAGGGGGGCTACACCTTC.

The gene calls are TRBV9 and TRBJ2-3; 13 bases match TRBD2. Trimming cost V 0 bases and J 3 bases; bases outside gene matches: 1. Germline V gene sequence: CDR1 SGDLS, CDR2 YYNGEE. This CDR3 region has 16 residues. CDR3 bases: TGTGCCAGCAGCGTAGAGACTAGCGGGGGGACAGATACGCAGTATTTT. It codes for CASSVETSGGTDTQYF.

This chain links TRBV6-5 with TRBJ2-2, with D uncertain. Per germline, CDR1 MNHEY and CDR2 SVGAGI. V lost 8 bases to trimming and J lost 2 bases, with 15 bases between them. The CDR3 sequence is 15 residues long. The CDR3 DNA is TGTGCCAGCTCACGGATGGGCCTAAACACCGGGGAGCTGTTTTTT. Translation gives CASSRMGLNTGELFF.

The gene calls are TRBV7-4 and TRBJ2-2, with 9 bases aligning to TRBD1. Per the germline V gene, CDR1 is SGHVT and CDR2 is SQSDAQ. CDR3 length: 15 amino acids. Losses at the gene ends were 5 bases for V and 8 bases for J; bases not matched to a gene: 9. The chain's CDR3 is CASSHGTGSFGELFF. As DNA, the CDR3 is TGTGCCAGCAGCCACGGGACAGGGAGTTTTGGGGAGCTGTTTTTT. Full variable domain (rest looked up from reference TRBV7-4 and TRBJ2-2): GAGVSQSPRYKVAKRGRDVALRCDSISGHVTLYWYRQTLGQGSEVLTYSQSDAQRDKSGRPSGRFSAERPERSVSTLKIQRTEQGDSAVYLCASSHGTGSFGELFFGEGSRLTVL.

Notes on this clone: One end of the junction is discordant with germline, which a read error may explain. The chain couples TRBV7-9 to TRBJ1-6; D is uncertain. This CDR3 is built from 12 residues. Germline-derived CDR1 and CDR2 are SEHNR and FQNEAQ (reference sequence). This CDR3 reads CSSSPQNSPLHF. CDR3 nucleotides: TGTTCCAGCAGCCCACAGAATTCACCCCTCCACTTT. Full variable domain (rest looked up from reference TRBV7-9 and TRBJ1-6): DTGVSQNPRHKITKRGQNVTFRCDPISEHNRLYWYRQTLGQGPEFLTYFQNEAQLEKSRLLSDRFSAERPKGSFSTLEIQRTEQGDSAMYLCSSSPQNSPLHFGNGTRLTVT.

Points on this clone: Since the CDR3 does not end with the conserved phenylalanine or tryptophan, this likely comes from a read error. The DNA is omitted, as the CDR3 cannot be located on it reliably, and the CDR3 follows TCRdb's listing. The chain is built from TRBV7-9 and TRBJ1-2; the table's D gene call, TRBD1, was not cross checked with the DNA. CDR1 and CDR2 (germline): SEHNR, FQNEAQ (reference sequence). The length of the CDR3 is 10 amino acids, counting both ends. The chain's CDR3 is CASSFERTDL.

The chain couples TRBV14 to TRBJ1-2; TRBD1 aligns across 8 bases. In germline, CDR1 is SGHDN, CDR2 FVKESK. Trimming cost V 3 bases and J 7 bases; bases outside gene matches: 13. The CDR3 is 16 amino acids. The CDR3 loop reads CASSQTGEAARRGYTF. The CDR3, as DNA: TGTGCCAGCAGCCAGACAGGGGAGGCCGCCCGTCGTGGCTACACCTTC.

The chain couples TRBV11-2 to TRBJ2-1, with TRBD2 as a possible D gene (6 bases). Trimming left V 1 base short and J 4 bases short, with 11 bases between. Germline V gene sequence: CDR1 SGHAT, CDR2 FQNNGV. The CDR3 contains 15 residues. This CDR3 reads CASSLGGIGYNEQFF. The DNA of the CDR3 is TGTGCCAGCAGCTTAGGCGGGATCGGGTACAATGAGCAGTTCTTC.

As to this clone: Other DNA sequences in this specimen translate into the identical CDR3. The rearrangement links TRBV7-6 to TRBJ2-2; D uncertain. The germline V gene encodes CDR1 SGHVS and CDR2 FNYEAQ. V dropped 5 bases and J dropped 8 bases, with 9 bases sitting between them. This CDR3 has 12 residues. CDR3 sequence (DNA): TGTGCCAGCAGCCGCGGTACGGGGGAGCTGTTTTTT. It codes for CASSRGTGELFF.

This chain links TRBV19 with TRBJ2-5; 7 nucleotides agree with TRBD1. The CDR3 spans 15 residues. The V gene's germline CDR1 is LNHDA and CDR2 SQIVND (reference sequence). Trimming took 3 bases from V and 2 from J; bases not matched to a gene: 6. DNA of the CDR3: TGTGCCAGTAGTATGAGGAGGACAGGTCAAGAGACCCAGTACTTC. The encoded protein is CASSMRRTGQETQYF.

This chain uses TRBV6-6 with TRBJ1-5; D perhaps matches TRBD1 (6 bases). CDR1 is MNHNY, CDR2 SVGAGI, per germline (reference sequence). V dropped 4 bases and J dropped 6 bases, with 13 bases sitting between them. The CDR3 is 14 residues long. The CDR3: CASSSLGRGQPQHF. In DNA, the CDR3 is TGTGCCAGCAGTTCCCTTGGCAGGGGTCAGCCCCAGCATTTT.

CDR3 in amino acids: CASSEYSGVGEAFF. CDR3 bases: TGTGCCAGCAGTGAATATTCCGGGGTCGGTGAAGCTTTCTTT. This chain joins TRBV25-1 and TRBJ1-1; D gene uncertain. The germline V gene encodes CDR1 MGHDK and CDR2 SYGVNS. Deletions cut 0 bases from V and 7 bases from J, with 12 bases between. The CDR3 is made up of 14 amino acids.

This chain connects TRBV7-9 to TRBJ2-3; D call uncertain. Trimming shortened V by 4 bases and J by 0 bases, and 11 bases separated the two germline ends. Germline assignment: CDR1 SEHNR and CDR2 FQNEAQ (reference sequence). This CDR3 is built from 15 residues. The CDR3 loop is CASSSQEASTDTQYF. CDR3 DNA: TGTGCCAGCAGCTCTCAAGAAGCTAGCACAGATACGCAGTATTTT.

The chain couples TRBV19 to TRBJ1-2; 7 bases are shared with TRBD1. Germline V gene sequence: CDR1 LNHDA, CDR2 SQIVND (reference sequence). The CDR3 consists of 14 residues. With 3 bases clipped from V and 1 base from J, the junction kept 2 bases outside the gene matches. The CDR3 sequence is CASSISGGNYGYTF. The CDR3 coding sequence is TGTGCCAGTAGTATTTCAGGGGGTAACTATGGCTACACCTTC.

The CDR3 DNA is TGTGCCTGGAGTAACGGGGGGTTATATACGCAGTATTTT. Protein: CAWSNGGLYTQYF. This chain links TRBV30 with TRBJ2-3, with 7 bases lining up with TRBD2. The CDR3 contains 13 residues. J lost 7 bases, V lost 2 bases, and 6 bases had no gene match. CDR1 is GTSNPN, CDR2 SVGIG, per germline (reference sequence).

This clone was found a few times. The V gene is TRBV9, the J gene TRBJ1-5; D unclear. Germline CDR1 is SGDLS and CDR2 is YYNGEE. The CDR3 runs 14 residues. Trimming removed 0 bases from V and 0 bases from J, with 4 bases in between. Here the CDR3 reads CASSVAGSNQPQHF. Here the CDR3 DNA reads TGTGCCAGCAGCGTAGCAGGTAGCAATCAGCCCCAGCATTTT.

J is TRBJ2-2 and V is TRBV19; 8 bases align to TRBD1. Germline V gene lookup returns CDR1 LNHDA and CDR2 SQIVND (reference sequence). There are 15 residues in the CDR3. V dropped 4 bases and J dropped 5; count of bases not matched to a gene: 6. The CDR3, as DNA: TGTGCCAGTAGTAGGGGGACAGGCGGGACCGGGGAGCTGTTTTTT. Its translation: CASSRGTGGTGELFF.

The chain joins TRBV30 to TRBJ2-7; possibly TRBD2 for D (6 bases). CDR1 is GTSNPN and CDR2 is SVGIG in the germline V gene (reference sequence). V lost 2 bases, J lost 6 bases, and 20 bases lay in between. This CDR3 region has 15 residues. The CDR3 sequence: CAWSPQRAEGIEQYF. CDR3 in DNA: TGTGCCTGGAGTCCCCAACGAGCGGAGGGGATCGAGCAGTACTTC.